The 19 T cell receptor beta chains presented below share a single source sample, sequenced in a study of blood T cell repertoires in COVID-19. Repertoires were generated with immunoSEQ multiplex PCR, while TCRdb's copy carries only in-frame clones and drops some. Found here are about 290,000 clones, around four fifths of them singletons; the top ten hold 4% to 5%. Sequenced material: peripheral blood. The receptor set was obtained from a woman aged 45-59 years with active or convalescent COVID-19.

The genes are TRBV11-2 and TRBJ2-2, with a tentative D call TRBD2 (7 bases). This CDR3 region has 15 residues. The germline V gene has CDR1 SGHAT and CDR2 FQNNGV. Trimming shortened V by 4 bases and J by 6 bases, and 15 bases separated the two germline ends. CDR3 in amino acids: CASSSGAGVAGELFF. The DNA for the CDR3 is TGTGCCAGCAGCTCGGGGGCGGGAGTGGCCGGGGAGCTGTTTTTT. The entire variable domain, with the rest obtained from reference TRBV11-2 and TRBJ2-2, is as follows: EAGVAQSPRYKIIEKRQSVAFWCNPISGHATLYWYQQILGQGPKLLIQFQNNGVVDDSQLPKDRFSAERLKGVDSTLKIQPAKLEDSAVYLCASSSGAGVAGELFFGEGSRLTVL.

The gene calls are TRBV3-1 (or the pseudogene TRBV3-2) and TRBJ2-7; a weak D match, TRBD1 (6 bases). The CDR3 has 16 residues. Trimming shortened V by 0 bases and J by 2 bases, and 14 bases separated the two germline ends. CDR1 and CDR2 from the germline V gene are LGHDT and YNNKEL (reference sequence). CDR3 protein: CASSQEGTLDAYEQYF. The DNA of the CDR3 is TGTGCCAGCAGCCAAGAGGGGACACTGGATGCCTACGAGCAGTACTTC.

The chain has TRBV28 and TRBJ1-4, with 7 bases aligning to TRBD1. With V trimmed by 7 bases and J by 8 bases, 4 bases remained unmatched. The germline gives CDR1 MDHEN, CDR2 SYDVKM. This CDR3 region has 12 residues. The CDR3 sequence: CASTRGLEKLFF. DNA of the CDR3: TGTGCCAGCACAAGGGGGCTCGAAAAACTGTTTTTT.

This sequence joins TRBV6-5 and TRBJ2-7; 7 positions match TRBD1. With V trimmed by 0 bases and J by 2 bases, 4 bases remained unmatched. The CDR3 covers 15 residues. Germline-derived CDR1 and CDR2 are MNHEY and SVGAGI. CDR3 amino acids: CASSYSGTATYEQYF. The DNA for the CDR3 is TGTGCCAGCAGTTACTCCGGGACAGCTACCTACGAGCAGTACTTC.

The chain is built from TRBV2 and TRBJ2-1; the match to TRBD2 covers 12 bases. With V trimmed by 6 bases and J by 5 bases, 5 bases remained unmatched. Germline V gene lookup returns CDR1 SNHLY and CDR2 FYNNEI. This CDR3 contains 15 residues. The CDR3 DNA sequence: TGTGCCAGCAGGCCAAGGACTAGCGGGAACAATGAGCAGTTCTTC. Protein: CASRPRTSGNNEQFF.

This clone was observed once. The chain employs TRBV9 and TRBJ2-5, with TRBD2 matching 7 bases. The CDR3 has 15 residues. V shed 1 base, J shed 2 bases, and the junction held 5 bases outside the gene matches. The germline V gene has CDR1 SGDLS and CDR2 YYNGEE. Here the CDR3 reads CASSVLGAGQETQYF. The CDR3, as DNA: TGTGCCAGCAGCGTATTGGGAGCGGGACAAGAGACCCAGTACTTC.

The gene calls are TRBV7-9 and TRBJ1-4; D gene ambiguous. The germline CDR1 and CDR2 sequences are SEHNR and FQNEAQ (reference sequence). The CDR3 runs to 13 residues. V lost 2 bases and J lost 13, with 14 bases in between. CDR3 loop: CASSLHGDFGLFF. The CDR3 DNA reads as TGTGCCAGCAGCTTACACGGAGATTTCGGACTGTTTTTT. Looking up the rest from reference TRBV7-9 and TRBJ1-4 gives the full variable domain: DTGVSQNPRHKITKRGQNVTFRCDPISEHNRLYWYRQTLGQGPEFLTYFQNEAQLEKSRLLSDRFSAERPKGSFSTLEIQRTEQGDSAMYLCASSLHGDFGLFFGSGTQLSVL.

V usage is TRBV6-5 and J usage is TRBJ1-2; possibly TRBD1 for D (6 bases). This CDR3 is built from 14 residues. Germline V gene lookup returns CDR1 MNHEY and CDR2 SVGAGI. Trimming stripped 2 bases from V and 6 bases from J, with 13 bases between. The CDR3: CASSYRGQWDGYTF. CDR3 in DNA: TGTGCCAGCAGTTACAGAGGACAGTGGGATGGCTACACCTTC.

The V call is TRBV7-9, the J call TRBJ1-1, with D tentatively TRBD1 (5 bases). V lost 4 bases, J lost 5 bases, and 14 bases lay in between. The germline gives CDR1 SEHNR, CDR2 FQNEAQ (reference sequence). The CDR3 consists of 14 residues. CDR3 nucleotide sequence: TGTGCCAGCAGCTCTCCAGGGAGGTGGACTGAAGCTTTCTTT. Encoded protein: CASSSPGRWTEAFF.

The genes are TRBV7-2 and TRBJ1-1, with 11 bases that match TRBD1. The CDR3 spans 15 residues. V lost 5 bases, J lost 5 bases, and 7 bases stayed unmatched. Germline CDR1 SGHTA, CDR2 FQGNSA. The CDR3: CASSAWTGGETEAFF. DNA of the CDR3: TGTGCCAGCAGCGCCTGGACAGGGGGCGAGACTGAAGCTTTCTTT.

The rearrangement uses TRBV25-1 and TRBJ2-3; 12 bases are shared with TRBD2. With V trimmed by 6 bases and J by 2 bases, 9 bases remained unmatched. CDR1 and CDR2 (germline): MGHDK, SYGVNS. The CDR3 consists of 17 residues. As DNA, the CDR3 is TGTGCCAGCAGCACCACTAGCGGGAGGATATTCACAGATACGCAGTATTTT. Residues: CASSTTSGRIFTDTQYF. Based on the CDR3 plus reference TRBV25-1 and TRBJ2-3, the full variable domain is EADIYQTPRYLVIGTGKKITLECSQTMGHDKMYWYQQDPGMELHLIHYSYGVNSTEKGDLSSESTVSRIRTEHFPLTLESARPSHTSQYLCASSTTSGRIFTDTQYFGPGTRLTVL.

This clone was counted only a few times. The CDR3 DNA sequence: TGTGCCAGCAGTGATCCCAGGAAAATTCGAGTATCACCCCTCCACTTT. It encodes CASSDPRKIRVSPLHF. V usage is TRBV2 and J usage is TRBJ1-6, with D hard to call. Trimming took 3 bases from V and 10 from J, leaving 19 bases between them. Germline V gene lookup returns CDR1 SNHLY and CDR2 FYNNEI. The CDR3 has 16 residues.

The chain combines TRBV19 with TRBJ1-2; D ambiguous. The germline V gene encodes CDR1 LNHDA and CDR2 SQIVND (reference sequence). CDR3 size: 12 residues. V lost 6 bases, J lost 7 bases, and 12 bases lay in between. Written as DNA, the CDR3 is TGTGCCAGTAGAACTCGTGTCTCTGGCTACACCTTC. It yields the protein CASRTRVSGYTF.

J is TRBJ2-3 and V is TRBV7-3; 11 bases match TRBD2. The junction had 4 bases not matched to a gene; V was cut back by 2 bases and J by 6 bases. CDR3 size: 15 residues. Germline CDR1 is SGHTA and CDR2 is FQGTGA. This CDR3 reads CASSLYPSGRDTQYF. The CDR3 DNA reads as TGTGCCAGCAGCTTATATCCTAGCGGGAGGGATACGCAGTATTTT. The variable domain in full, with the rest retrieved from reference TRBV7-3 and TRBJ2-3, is GAGVSQTPSNKVTEKGKYVELRCDPISGHTALYWYRQSLGQGPEFLIYFQGTGAADDSGLPNDRFFAVRPEGSVSTLKIQRTERGDSAVYLCASSLYPSGRDTQYFGPGTRLTVL.

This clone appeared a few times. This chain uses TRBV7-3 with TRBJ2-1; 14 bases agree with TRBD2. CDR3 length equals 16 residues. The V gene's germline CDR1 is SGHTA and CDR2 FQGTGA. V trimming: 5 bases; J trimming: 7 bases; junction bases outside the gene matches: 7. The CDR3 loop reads CASSPGLAGGLNEQFF. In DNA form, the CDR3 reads TGTGCCAGCAGCCCCGGACTAGCGGGGGGTCTAAATGAGCAGTTCTTC.

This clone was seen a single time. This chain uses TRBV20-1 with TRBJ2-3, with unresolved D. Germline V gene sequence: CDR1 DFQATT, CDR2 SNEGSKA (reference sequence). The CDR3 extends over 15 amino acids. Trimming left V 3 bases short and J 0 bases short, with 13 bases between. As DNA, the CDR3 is TGCAGTGCTAGTAACCGAGTTACTAGCACAGATACGCAGTATTTT. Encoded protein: CSASNRVTSTDTQYF.

CDR3 in amino acids: CASSFRQADGYTF. For the CDR3, the DNA is TGTGCCAGCAGCTTTCGACAGGCAGACGGCTACACCTTC. The rearrangement uses TRBV7-8 and TRBJ1-2; a possible D gene is TRBD1 (6 bases). Germline-derived CDR1 and CDR2 are SGHVS and FQNEAQ. V shed 3 bases and J shed 8 bases, with 13 bases lying between them. The CDR3 loop spans 13 amino acids. Full variable domain (remainder filled in from reference TRBV7-8 and TRBJ1-2): GAGVSQSPRYKVAKRGQDVALRCDPISGHVSLFWYQQALGQGPEFLTYFQNEAQLDKSGLPSDRFFAERPEGSVSTLKIQRTQQEDSAVYLCASSFRQADGYTFGSGTRLTVV.

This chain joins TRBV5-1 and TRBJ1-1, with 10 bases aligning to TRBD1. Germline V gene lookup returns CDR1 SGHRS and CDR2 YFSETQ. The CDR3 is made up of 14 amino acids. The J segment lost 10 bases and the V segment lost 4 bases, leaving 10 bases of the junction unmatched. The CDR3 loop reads CASSPADRGRTAFF. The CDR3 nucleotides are TGCGCCAGCAGCCCGGCCGACAGGGGGCGGACAGCTTTCTTT. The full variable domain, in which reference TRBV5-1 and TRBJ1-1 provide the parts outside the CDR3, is KAGVTQTPRYLIKTRGQQVTLSCSPISGHRSVSWYQQTPGQGLQFLFEYFSETQRNKGNFPGRFSGRQFSNSRSEMNVSTLELGDSALYLCASSPADRGRTAFFGQGTRLTVV.

The CDR3 reads CSGGQGAVNEQFF. CDR3 DNA sequence: TGCAGCGGGGGACAGGGGGCGGTCAATGAGCAGTTCTTC. The chain is built from TRBV29-1 and TRBJ2-1; 12 nucleotides match TRBD1. With V trimmed by 7 bases and J by 6 bases, 4 bases remained unmatched. CDR1 SQVTM and CDR2 ANQGSEA come from the germline V gene. This CDR3 region has 13 residues.